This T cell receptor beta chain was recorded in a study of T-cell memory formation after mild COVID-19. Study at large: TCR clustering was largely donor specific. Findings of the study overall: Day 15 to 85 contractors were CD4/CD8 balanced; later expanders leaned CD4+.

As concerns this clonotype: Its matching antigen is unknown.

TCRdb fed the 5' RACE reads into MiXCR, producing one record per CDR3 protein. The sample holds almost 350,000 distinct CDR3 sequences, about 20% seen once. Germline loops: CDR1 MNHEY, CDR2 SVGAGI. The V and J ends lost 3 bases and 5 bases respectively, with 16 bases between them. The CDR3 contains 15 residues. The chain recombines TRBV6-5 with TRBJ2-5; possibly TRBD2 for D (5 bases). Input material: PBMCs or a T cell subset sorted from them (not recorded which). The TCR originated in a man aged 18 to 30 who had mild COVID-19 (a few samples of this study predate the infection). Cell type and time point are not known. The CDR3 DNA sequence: TGTGCCAGCAGTTATGGACTGACCCCAGGCGAGACCCAGTACTTC. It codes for CASSYGLTPGETQYF.